This T cell receptor (beta chain) emerged from a study of blood T cell repertoires in COVID-19. In the study overall: PBMCs, B-cell-depleted T cells, or T cells were the source of the cDNA or gDNA that made up the material.

Trimming cost V 3 bases and J 1 base, with 9 bases left between them. The CDR3 extends over 16 amino acids. CDR1 and CDR2 (germline): KGHDR, SFDVKD. The data were produced by immunoSEQ multiplex PCR, yet TCRdb's version contains in-frame clones alone and is incomplete. The table has 65,000 to 90,000 clones, around 88% seen once. The sample consisted of peripheral blood. This clonotype was obtained from a man aged 50-59 years with active COVID-19. The chain is built from TRBV24-1 and TRBJ2-6; D is undetermined. The CDR3 is CATSDETESGANVLTF. The CDR3, as DNA: TGTGCCACCAGTGATGAAACAGAGTCTGGGGCCAACGTCCTGACTTTC.